This is a list of T cell receptor beta chains from one sample in a study of siplizumab effects on memory and regulatory T cells. Produced via immunoSEQ multiplex PCR; TCRdb's table is partial and in-frame only. The sample has 80,000 to 130,000 clones; 94% are singletons. Sequencing was done on a sample of Tregs sorted from blood. The receptors were gathered from a human donor in good health. The CDR3 runs from the conserved cysteine through the conserved F or W. Each record gives: J gene, clone size, D gene, CDR3 length, V gene, CDR3 protein, CDR3 DNA. D genes are given only for firm matches. For some rows the clone size is stated as once, few or many, or as a class when expanded; others skip it.

TRBJ2-4 once NA 14 TRBV7-8 CASSLVGSENIQYF TGTGCCAGCAGCTTAGTAGGGTCGGAGAACATTCAGTACTTC
TRBJ1-5 NA NA 17 TRBV18 CASSRSGGAAGNQPQHF TGTGCCAGCTCACGGTCGGGGGGGGCCGCGGGCAATCAGCCCCAGCATTTT
TRBJ2-1 NA TRBD2 15 TRBV5-1 CASSRSSGAYNEQFF TGCGCCAGCAGCAGGTCTAGCGGAGCCTACAATGAGCAGTTCTTC
TRBJ2-2 NA NA 11 TRBV30 CAWSSAGELFF TGTGCCTGGAGTTCTGCCGGGGAGCTGTTTTTT
TRBJ2-2 NA NA 12 TRBV13 CAGSFVAGELFF TGTGCCGGCAGCTTCGTCGCCGGGGAGCTGTTTTTT
TRBJ1-4 NA NA 13 TRBV29-1 CSANLSPNEKLFF TGCAGCGCCAATTTGTCTCCTAATGAAAAACTGTTTTTT
TRBJ2-1 NA TRBD1 18 TRBV19 CASSRQGAPLISYNEQFF TGTGCCAGTAGTAGACAGGGGGCCCCTCTAATCTCCTACAATGAGCAGTTCTTC
TRBJ1-5 NA NA 11 TRBV28 CASSIGIQQHF TGTGCCAGCTCTATTGGGATTCAGCAGCATTTT
TRBJ1-4 NA NA 11 TRBV28 CASTPGEKLFF TGTGCCAGCACCCCTGGGGAAAAACTGTTTTTT
TRBJ2-3 NA NA 16 TRBV28 CASSQLGLASTDTQYF TGTGCCAGCAGTCAATTGGGGCTAGCGAGCACAGATACGCAGTATTTT
TRBJ1-2 NA TRBD1 14 TRBV6-5 CASSYSQDRAGYTF TGTGCCAGCAGTTACTCTCAGGACAGGGCTGGCTACACCTTC
TRBJ2-3 NA NA 13 TRBV5-4 CASSSPGRDTQYF TGTGCCAGCAGCTCCCCTGGTCGGGATACGCAGTATTTT
TRBJ2-1 NA TRBD1 10 TRBV20-1 CSANRGQPFF TGCAGTGCTAATAGGGGACAGCCGTTCTTC
TRBJ1-3 NA NA 15 TRBV29-1 CSIQLGAGIRNTIYF TGCAGCATCCAACTGGGGGCAGGGATTAGAAACACCATATATTTT
TRBJ2-1 NA NA 15 TRBV6-5 CASSRTSAAYNEQFF TGTGCCAGCAGTCGGACATCCGCTGCTTACAATGAGCAGTTCTTC
TRBJ2-1 NA NA 15 TRBV11-3 CASSFYPGTHNEQFF TGTGCCAGCAGCTTCTACCCCGGGACCCACAATGAGCAGTTCTTC
TRBJ2-1 NA TRBD2 17 TRBV30 CAWRKLSSGNSYNEQFF TGTGCCTGGAGGAAGTTGTCCAGCGGGAACTCCTACAATGAGCAGTTCTTC
TRBJ2-1 NA TRBD1 14 TRBV7-9 CASSLGAGGNEQFF TGTGCCAGCAGCTTGGGGGCAGGGGGCAATGAGCAGTTCTTC
TRBJ2-7 NA NA 16 TRBV27 CASSLGRGSRTYEQYF TGTGCCAGCAGTTTAGGCCGGGGTAGCCGCACCTACGAGCAGTACTTC
TRBJ1-5 NA NA 15 TRBV5-6 CASREERDFNQPQHF TGTGCCAGCAGGGAAGAGAGGGACTTCAATCAGCCCCAGCATTTT
TRBJ2-3 NA TRBD2 16 TRBV6-5 CASSSRLALRVDTQYF TGTGCCAGCAGTTCACGACTAGCGTTAAGAGTAGATACGCAGTATTTT
TRBJ1-1 NA NA 12 TRBV7-9 CASSLENTEAFF TGTGCCAGCAGCTTAGAAAACACTGAAGCTTTCTTT
TRBJ1-4 NA NA 14 TRBV27 CASSPSRWGEKLFF TGTGCCAGCAGTCCCTCCCGGTGGGGAGAAAAACTGTTTTTT
TRBJ1-2 NA NA 13 TRBV28 CASSFEGPYGYTF TGTGCCAGCAGTTTTGAGGGACCTTATGGCTACACCTTC
TRBJ1-6 NA NA 17 TRBV4-1 CASSQDLGGSRNSPLHF TGCGCCAGCAGCCAAGATCTGGGGGGCTCTCGTAATTCACCCCTCCACTTT
TRBJ2-5 NA NA 15 TRBV5-6 CASSPRRQGRETQYF TGTGCCAGCAGTCCCCGTCGGCAGGGGAGGGAGACCCAGTACTTC
TRBJ2-1 NA TRBD1 16 TRBV2 CASKSATGADWHEQFF TGTGCCAGCAAATCAGCTACAGGGGCAGATTGGCATGAGCAGTTCTTC
TRBJ2-7 NA TRBD1 13 TRBV29-1 CSGWAGGGYEQYF TGCAGCGGTTGGGCAGGGGGCGGATACGAGCAGTACTTC
TRBJ1-2 NA NA 13 TRBV9 CASSGQRNYGYTF TGTGCCAGCAGCGGACAGAGGAACTATGGCTACACCTTC
TRBJ2-7 NA NA 13 TRBV28 CATRTAHSYEQYF TGTGCCACCCGGACAGCTCACTCCTACGAGCAGTACTTC
TRBJ1-4 NA NA 13 TRBV5-1 CASSSGVNEKLFF TGCGCCAGCAGTTCAGGGGTTAATGAAAAACTGTTTTTT
TRBJ2-1 NA TRBD1 15 TRBV5-6 CASSLDRGHFHEQFF TGTGCCAGCAGCTTGGACAGGGGGCACTTCCATGAGCAGTTCTTC
TRBJ1-3 NA TRBD1 18 TRBV5-1 CASSLAMIGGASGNTIYF TGCGCCAGCAGCTTGGCCATGATAGGGGGCGCCTCTGGAAACACCATATATTTT
TRBJ2-7 NA NA 13 TRBV9 CASSVEQAYEQYF TGTGCCAGCAGCGTAGAACAGGCCTACGAGCAGTACTTC
TRBJ2-7 NA NA 11 TRBV29-1 CSVGNQYEQYF TGCAGCGTTGGAAATCAGTACGAGCAGTACTTC
TRBJ2-2 NA NA 16 TRBV6-6 CASSYISAGNTGELFF TGTGCCAGCAGTTACATTTCGGCTGGCAACACCGGGGAGCTGTTTTTT
TRBJ2-3 once TRBD2 14 TRBV5-1 CASSLTSGRDTQYF TGCGCCAGCAGCTTGACTAGCGGGAGAGATACGCAGTATTTT
TRBJ1-2 NA NA 10 TRBV20-1 CSASNYGYTF TGCAGTGCTAGCAACTATGGCTACACCTTC
TRBJ2-2 NA NA 14 TRBV7-3 CASSLNRQSGELFF TGTGCCAGCAGCTTAAACCGGCAATCCGGGGAGCTGTTTTTT
TRBJ2-5 NA NA 13 TRBV30 CAWSGGKQETQYF TGTGCCTGGAGTGGCGGGAAGCAAGAGACCCAGTACTTC
TRBJ2-2 once NA 17 TRBV12-1 CASSHRIDRGGTGELFF TGTGCCAGCAGCCACCGAATCGACAGGGGGGGCACCGGGGAGCTGTTTTTT
TRBJ2-7 NA NA 14 TRBV15 CATSGFAGAYEQYF TGTGCCACCAGCGGGTTTGCAGGCGCCTACGAGCAGTACTTC
TRBJ2-7 NA TRBD1 15 TRBV19 CASSIRDRGGNEQYF TGTGCCAGTAGTATCCGGGACAGGGGAGGCAACGAGCAGTACTTC
TRBJ2-3 NA NA 13 TRBV5-6 CASNENPTDTQYF TGTGCCAGCAACGAGAACCCTACAGATACGCAGTATTTT
TRBJ2-7 NA NA 12 TRBV30 CAWKGVLYEQYF TGTGCCTGGAAAGGGGTCCTGTACGAGCAGTACTTC
TRBJ2-3 NA TRBD2 15 TRBV27 CASLRGGRATDTQYF TGTGCCAGTCTACGAGGCGGGAGGGCCACAGATACGCAGTATTTT
TRBJ2-3 NA NA 12 TRBV2 CASSDGRDTQYF TGTGCCAGCAGTGACGGGAGAGATACGCAGTATTTT
TRBJ2-2 NA NA 19 TRBV18 CASSPLGEDTTYKTGELFF TGTGCCAGCTCACCTCTGGGGGAGGACACCACTTATAAGACCGGGGAGCTGTTTTTT
TRBJ1-4 NA NA 14 TRBV6-5 CASSVTGFGEKLFF TGTGCCAGCAGTGTCACAGGGTTCGGGGAAAAACTGTTTTTT
TRBJ2-7 NA NA 12 TRBV28 CATRGSTYEQYF TGTGCCACCCGGGGCAGTACCTACGAGCAGTACTTC
TRBJ2-1 NA TRBD2 16 TRBV5-6 CASSLLSGSSYNEQFF TGTGCCAGCAGCTTACTTAGCGGGAGCTCCTACAATGAGCAGTTCTTC
TRBJ2-7 once NA 15 TRBV10-2 CASSGSPGLNYEQYF TGCGCCAGCAGTGGTTCGCCAGGTCTTAACTACGAGCAGTACTTC
TRBJ2-7 NA TRBD2 17 TRBV5-1 CASSLASSGRWGYEQYF TGCGCCAGCAGCTTGGCTTCTAGCGGGAGATGGGGCTACGAGCAGTACTTC
TRBJ2-7 NA TRBD1 15 TRBV19 CASSTQDRGRREQYF TGTGCCAGTAGTACTCAGGACAGGGGGCGTCGGGAGCAGTACTTC
TRBJ2-5 NA TRBD1 15 TRBV5-1 CASKKAGQGGETQYF TGCGCCAGCAAAAAAGCGGGACAGGGGGGAGAGACCCAGTACTTC
TRBJ2-3 NA TRBD2 18 TRBV28 CASSRIGRLAGSTDTQYF TGTGCCAGCAGTCGAATAGGTCGACTAGCGGGAAGCACAGATACGCAGTATTTT
TRBJ2-1 NA NA 15 TRBV6-4 CASSPARVKRNEQFF TGTGCCAGCAGCCCGGCCCGGGTCAAAAGAAATGAGCAGTTCTTC
TRBJ2-7 NA TRBD2 15 TRBV5-1 CASSLVASGSNEQYF TGCGCCAGCAGCTTGGTCGCTAGCGGGAGCAACGAGCAGTACTTC
TRBJ2-2 NA NA 14 TRBV5-1 CASSPTGNTGELFF TGCGCCAGCAGTCCAACAGGGAACACCGGGGAGCTGTTTTTT